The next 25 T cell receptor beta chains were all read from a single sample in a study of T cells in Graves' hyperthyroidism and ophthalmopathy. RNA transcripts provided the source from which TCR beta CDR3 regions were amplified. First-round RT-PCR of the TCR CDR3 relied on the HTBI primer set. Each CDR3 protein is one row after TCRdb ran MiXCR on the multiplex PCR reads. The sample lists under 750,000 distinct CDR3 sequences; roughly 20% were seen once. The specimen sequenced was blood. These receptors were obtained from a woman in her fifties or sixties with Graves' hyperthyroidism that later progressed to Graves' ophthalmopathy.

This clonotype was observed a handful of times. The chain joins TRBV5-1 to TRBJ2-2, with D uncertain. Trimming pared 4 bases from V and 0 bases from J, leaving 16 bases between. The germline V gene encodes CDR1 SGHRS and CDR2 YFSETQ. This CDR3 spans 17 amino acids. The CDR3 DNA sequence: TGCGCCAGCAGCGCAGGCCGGACGGCCGCGAACACCGGGGAGCTGTTTTTT. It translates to CASSAGRTAANTGELFF.

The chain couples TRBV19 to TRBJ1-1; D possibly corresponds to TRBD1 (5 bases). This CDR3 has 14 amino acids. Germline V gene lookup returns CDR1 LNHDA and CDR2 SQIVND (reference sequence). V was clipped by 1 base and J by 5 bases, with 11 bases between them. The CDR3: CASSIARGATEAFF. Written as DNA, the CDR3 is TGTGCCAGTAGTATAGCGCGGGGCGCGACTGAAGCTTTCTTT.

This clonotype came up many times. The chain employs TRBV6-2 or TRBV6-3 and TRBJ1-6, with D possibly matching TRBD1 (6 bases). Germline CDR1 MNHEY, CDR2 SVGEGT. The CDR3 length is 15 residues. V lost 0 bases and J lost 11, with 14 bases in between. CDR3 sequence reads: CASSYSGGRTAPLHF. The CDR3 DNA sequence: TGTGCCAGCAGTTACTCCGGCGGTAGGACAGCACCCCTCCACTTT.

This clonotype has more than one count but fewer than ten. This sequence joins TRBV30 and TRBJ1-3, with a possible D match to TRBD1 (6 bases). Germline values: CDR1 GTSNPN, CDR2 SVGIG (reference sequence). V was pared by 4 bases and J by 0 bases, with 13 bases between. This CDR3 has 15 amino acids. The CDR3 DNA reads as TGTGCCTGGACCCGCACAGGGAACTCTGGAAACACCATATATTTT. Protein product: CAWTRTGNSGNTIYF.

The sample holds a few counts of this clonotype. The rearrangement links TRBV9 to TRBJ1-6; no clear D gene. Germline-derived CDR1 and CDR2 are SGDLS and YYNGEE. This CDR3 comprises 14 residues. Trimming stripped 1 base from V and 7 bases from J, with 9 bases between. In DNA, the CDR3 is TGTGCCAGCAGCGTAAAGGCGGAAAATTCACCCCTCCACTTT. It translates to CASSVKAENSPLHF.

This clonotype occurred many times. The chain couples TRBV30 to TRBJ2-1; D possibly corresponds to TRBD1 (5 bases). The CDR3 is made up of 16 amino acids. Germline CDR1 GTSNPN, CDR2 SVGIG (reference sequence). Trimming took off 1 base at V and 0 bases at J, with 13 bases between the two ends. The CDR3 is CAWSGRGSSSYNEQFF. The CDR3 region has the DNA TGTGCCTGGAGTGGTAGGGGATCCAGCTCCTACAATGAGCAGTTCTTC. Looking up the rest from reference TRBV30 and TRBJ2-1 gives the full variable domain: SQTIHQWPATLVQPVGSPLSLECTVEGTSNPNLYWYRQAAGRGLQLLFYSVGIGQISSEVPQNLSASRPQDRQFILSSKKLLLSDSGFYLCAWSGRGSSSYNEQFFGPGTRLTVL.

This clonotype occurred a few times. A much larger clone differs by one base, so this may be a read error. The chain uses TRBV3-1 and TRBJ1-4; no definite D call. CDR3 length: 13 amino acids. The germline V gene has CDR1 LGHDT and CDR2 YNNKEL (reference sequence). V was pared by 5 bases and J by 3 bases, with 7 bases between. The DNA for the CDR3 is TGTGCCAGCAGCTTCGCGGCTAATGAAAAACTGTTTTTT. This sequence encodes CASSFAANEKLFF.

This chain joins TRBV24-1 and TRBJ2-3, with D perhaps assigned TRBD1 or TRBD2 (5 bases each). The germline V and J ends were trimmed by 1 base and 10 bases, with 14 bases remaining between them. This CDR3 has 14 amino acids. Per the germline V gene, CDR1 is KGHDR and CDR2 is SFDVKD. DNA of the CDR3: TGTGCCACCAGTGATTTATCAGGGAGCCGAGCGCAGTATTTT. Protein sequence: CATSDLSGSRAQYF.

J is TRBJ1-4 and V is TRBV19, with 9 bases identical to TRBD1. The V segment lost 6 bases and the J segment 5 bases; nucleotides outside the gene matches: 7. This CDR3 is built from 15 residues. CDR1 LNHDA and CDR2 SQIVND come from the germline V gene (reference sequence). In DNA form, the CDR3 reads TGTGCCAGTAGGCCCGGGACAGGGCCAAATGAAAAACTGTTTTTT. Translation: CASRPGTGPNEKLFF.

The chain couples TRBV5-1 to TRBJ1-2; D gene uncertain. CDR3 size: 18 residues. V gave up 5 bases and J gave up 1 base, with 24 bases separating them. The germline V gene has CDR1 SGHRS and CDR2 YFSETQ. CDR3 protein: CASRKTPQRTLLNYGYTF. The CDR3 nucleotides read TGCGCCAGCAGAAAGACCCCCCAAAGAACCCTCCTTAACTATGGCTACACCTTC.

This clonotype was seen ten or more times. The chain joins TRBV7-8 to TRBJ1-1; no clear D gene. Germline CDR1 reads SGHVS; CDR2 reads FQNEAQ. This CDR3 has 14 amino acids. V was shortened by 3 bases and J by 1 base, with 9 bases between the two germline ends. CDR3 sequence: CASSFTQANTEAFF. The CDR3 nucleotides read TGTGCCAGCAGCTTTACCCAGGCGAACACTGAAGCTTTCTTT. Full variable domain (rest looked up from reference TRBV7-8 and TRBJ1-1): GAGVSQSPRYKVAKRGQDVALRCDPISGHVSLFWYQQALGQGPEFLTYFQNEAQLDKSGLPSDRFFAERPEGSVSTLKIQRTQQEDSAVYLCASSFTQANTEAFFGQGTRLTVV.

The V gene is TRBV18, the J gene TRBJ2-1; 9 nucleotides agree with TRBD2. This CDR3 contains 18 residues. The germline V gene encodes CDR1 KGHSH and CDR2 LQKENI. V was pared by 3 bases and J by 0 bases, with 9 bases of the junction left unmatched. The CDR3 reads CASSPATSGQSSYNEQFF. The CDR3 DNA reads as TGTGCCAGCTCACCGGCGACTAGCGGTCAAAGCTCCTACAATGAGCAGTTCTTC.

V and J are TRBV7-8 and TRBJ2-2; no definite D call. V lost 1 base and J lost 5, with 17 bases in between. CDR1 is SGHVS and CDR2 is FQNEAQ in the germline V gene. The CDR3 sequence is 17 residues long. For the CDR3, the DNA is TGTGCCAGCAGCTTAGTGCTCCCCATGAGTTGGACCGGGGAGCTGTTTTTT. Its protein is CASSLVLPMSWTGELFF.

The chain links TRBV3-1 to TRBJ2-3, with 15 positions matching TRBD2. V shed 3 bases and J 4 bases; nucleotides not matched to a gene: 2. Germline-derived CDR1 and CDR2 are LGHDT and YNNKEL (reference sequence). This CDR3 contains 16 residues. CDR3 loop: CASSQGLAGGADTQYF. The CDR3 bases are TGTGCCAGCAGCCAGGGACTAGCGGGGGGAGCAGATACGCAGTATTTT.

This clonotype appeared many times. As DNA, the CDR3 is TGCAGTGCCCCGGACAGCGGCTACGAGCAGTACTTC. It yields the protein CSAPDSGYEQYF. The chain couples TRBV20-1 to TRBJ2-7, with a tentative D call TRBD1 (6 bases). Trimming removed 6 bases at V and 3 bases at J, with 12 bases between. There are 12 residues in the CDR3. The germline V gene encodes CDR1 DFQATT and CDR2 SNEGSKA (reference sequence).

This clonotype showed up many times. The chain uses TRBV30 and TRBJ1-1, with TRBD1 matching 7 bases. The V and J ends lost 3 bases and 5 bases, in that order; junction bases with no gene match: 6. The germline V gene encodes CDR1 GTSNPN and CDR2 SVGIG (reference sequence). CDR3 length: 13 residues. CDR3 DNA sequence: TGTGCCTGGAGCATTCAGGGGGAAACTGAAGCTTTCTTT. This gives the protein CAWSIQGETEAFF.

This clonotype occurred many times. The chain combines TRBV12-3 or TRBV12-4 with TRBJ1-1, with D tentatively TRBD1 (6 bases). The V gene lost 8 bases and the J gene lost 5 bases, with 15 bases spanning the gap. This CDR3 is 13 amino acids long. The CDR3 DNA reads TGTGCCAGCTCGGACAGTTTTCGGACTGAAGCTTTCTTT. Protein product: CASSDSFRTEAFF.

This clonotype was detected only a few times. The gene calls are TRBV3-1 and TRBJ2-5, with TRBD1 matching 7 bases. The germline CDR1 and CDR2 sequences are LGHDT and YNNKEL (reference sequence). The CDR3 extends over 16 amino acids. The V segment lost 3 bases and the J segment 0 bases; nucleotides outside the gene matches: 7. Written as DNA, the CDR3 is TGTGCCAGCAGCCACCCCCCGGGACAGAACCAAGAGACCCAGTACTTC. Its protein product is CASSHPPGQNQETQYF.

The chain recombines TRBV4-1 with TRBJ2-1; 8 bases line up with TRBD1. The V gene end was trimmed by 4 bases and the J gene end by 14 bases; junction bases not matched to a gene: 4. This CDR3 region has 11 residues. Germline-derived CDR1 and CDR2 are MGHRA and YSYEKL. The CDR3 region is CASSRQGWKFF. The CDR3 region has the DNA TGCGCCAGCAGCCGACAGGGGTGGAAGTTCTTC.

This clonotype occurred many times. CDR3 loop: CSASWIAGGVPDTQYF. As DNA, the CDR3 is TGCAGTGCTAGTTGGATCGCGGGGGGAGTCCCAGATACGCAGTATTTT. The chain couples TRBV20-1 to TRBJ2-3, with 8 bases matching TRBD2. The CDR3 spans 16 residues. The germline gives CDR1 DFQATT, CDR2 SNEGSKA (reference sequence). After removal of 3 bases from V and 4 bases from J, the junction contained 12 bases not matched to a gene.

As DNA, the CDR3 is TGTGCCACCAGTGACCACATTGGAGGCGGCTACACCTTC. Protein: CATSDHIGGGYTF. The gene calls are TRBV24-1 and TRBJ1-2; D not resolved. V lost 4 bases and J 8 bases, leaving 13 bases between the germline ends. The CDR3 covers 13 residues. The germline V gene has CDR1 KGHDR and CDR2 SFDVKD.

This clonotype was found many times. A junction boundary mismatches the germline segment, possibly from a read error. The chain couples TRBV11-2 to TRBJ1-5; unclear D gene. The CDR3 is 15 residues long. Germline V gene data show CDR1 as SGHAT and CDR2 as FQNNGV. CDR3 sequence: CASSVDPGSNQPQHF. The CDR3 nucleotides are TGTGCCAGCAGCGTAGACCCGGGCAGTAATCAGCCCCAGCATTTT. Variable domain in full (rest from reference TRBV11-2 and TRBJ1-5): EAGVAQSPRYKIIEKRQSVAFWCNPISGHATLYWYQQILGQGPKLLIQFQNNGVVDDSQLPKDRFSAERLKGVDSTLKIQPAKLEDSAVYLCASSVDPGSNQPQHFGDGTRLSIL.

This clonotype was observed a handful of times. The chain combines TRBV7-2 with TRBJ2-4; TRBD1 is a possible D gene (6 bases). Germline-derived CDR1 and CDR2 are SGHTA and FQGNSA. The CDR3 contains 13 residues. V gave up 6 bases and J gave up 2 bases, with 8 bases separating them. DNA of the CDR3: TGTGCCAGCAGGGACAGATCCAAAAACATTCAGTACTTC. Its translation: CASRDRSKNIQYF.

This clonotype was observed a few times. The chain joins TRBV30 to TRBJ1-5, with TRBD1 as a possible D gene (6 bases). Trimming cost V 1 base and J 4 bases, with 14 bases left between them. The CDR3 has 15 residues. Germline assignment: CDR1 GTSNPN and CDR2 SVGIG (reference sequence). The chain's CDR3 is CAWSALQGLNQPQHF. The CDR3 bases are TGTGCCTGGAGTGCCTTACAGGGCCTTAATCAGCCCCAGCATTTT.

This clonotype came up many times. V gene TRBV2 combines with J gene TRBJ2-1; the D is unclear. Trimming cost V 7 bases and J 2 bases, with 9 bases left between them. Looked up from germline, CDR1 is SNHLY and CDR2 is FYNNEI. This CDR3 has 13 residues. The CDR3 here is CASIWQTYNEQFF. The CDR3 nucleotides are TGTGCCAGCATCTGGCAGACCTACAATGAGCAGTTCTTC.